This T cell receptor beta chain emerged from a study of T cells in Graves' hyperthyroidism and ophthalmopathy. This clonotype was seen ten or more times. The CDR3 consists of 16 residues. V gave up 7 bases and J gave up 6 bases; unmatched junction bases: 13. TCR beta CDR3 region amplification was performed from RNA transcripts. TCR CDR3 underwent first-round RT-PCR with the HTBI primer set. TCRdb re-called the multiplex PCR reads with MiXCR, one entry per CDR3 protein. The data hold 350,000 or so distinct CDR3 sequences, with 15% to 20% observed a single time. Sequencing input: blood. The clonotype comes from a woman in her thirties or forties with Graves' ophthalmopathy. The genes are TRBV12-3 or TRBV12-4 and TRBJ2-2; TRBD2 agrees at 8 bases. The DNA for the CDR3 is TGTGCCAGCACACTAAACGCGGGGGGCCTGTCCGGGGAGCTGTTTTTT. Translated, it gives CASTLNAGGLSGELFF.